These 6 T cell receptor beta chains were all obtained from the same sample, sequenced in a study of blood T cell repertoires in COVID-19. The method was immunoSEQ multiplex PCR; TCRdb's version includes in-frame clones alone and lacks a portion of them. The repertoire holds about 94,000 clones, 80% to 90% seen once, with roughly 7.1% in the top ten. Sequenced: peripheral blood. These receptors were taken from a human donor with acute or convalescent COVID-19. The donor label of this sample is uncertain.

The chain couples TRBV6-5 to TRBJ1-2, with D perhaps matching TRBD1 (6 bases). The CDR3 totals 15 residues. Germline lookup yields CDR1 MNHEY and CDR2 SVGAGI. V was pared by 7 bases and J by 7 bases, with 22 bases between. Written as DNA, the CDR3 is TGTGCCAGCACACTCTCGAAGGGGGGGGCTTCTGGCTACACCTTC. It codes for CASTLSKGGASGYTF.

The chain combines TRBV19 with TRBJ1-5, with D possibly matching TRBD1 (5 bases). This CDR3 comprises 15 residues. Looked up from germline, CDR1 is LNHDA and CDR2 is SQIVND (reference sequence). Between the trimmed V and J ends, which lost 9 bases and 6 bases, there was a span of 21 bases. The CDR3 region is CASSPTQGKGQPQHF. The CDR3 nucleotides read TGTGCCAGCTCTCCCACCCAGGGAAAAGGTCAGCCCCAGCATTTT.

In this sample, this clone turned up a few times. This chain connects TRBV29-1 to TRBJ2-6; TRBD1 agrees at 9 bases. The CDR3 consists of 16 residues. J gave up 0 bases and V 1 base, and 1 base lay outside the gene matches. Germline V gene sequence: CDR1 SQVTM, CDR2 ANQGSEA. The CDR3 nucleotides read TGCAGCGTTGAAGGACAGGGGGGCTCTGGGGCCAACGTCCTGACTTTC. Its translation: CSVEGQGGSGANVLTF.

The genes are TRBV6-5 and TRBJ1-4; weak D call: TRBD1 (6 bases). V dropped 0 bases and J dropped 7 bases, with 12 bases sitting between them. The germline CDR1 and CDR2 sequences are MNHEY and SVGAGI. This CDR3 has 15 residues. DNA of the CDR3: TGTGCCAGCAGTTACTCTACAGGGATTGGTGAAAAACTGTTTTTT. Translated: CASSYSTGIGEKLFF.

The chain recombines TRBV28 with TRBJ1-5; D not certain. Between the trimmed V and J ends, which lost 3 bases and 0 bases, there was a span of 6 bases. CDR3 size: 14 residues. CDR1 is MDHEN, CDR2 SYDVKM, per germline. Here the CDR3 DNA reads TGTGCCAGCAGTTTCCCTAGTAGCAATCAGCCCCAGCATTTT. Amino acid sequence: CASSFPSSNQPQHF.

The gene calls are TRBV7-3 and TRBJ2-3; D is perhaps TRBD2 (6 bases). Trimming took 5 bases from V and 2 from J, leaving 14 bases between them. The CDR3 consists of 15 residues. Germline-derived CDR1 and CDR2 are SGHTA and FQGTGA. As DNA, the CDR3 is TGTGCCAGCAGCCGAGGAGGGAGTACCACAGATACGCAGTATTTT. Protein sequence: CASSRGGSTTDTQYF.